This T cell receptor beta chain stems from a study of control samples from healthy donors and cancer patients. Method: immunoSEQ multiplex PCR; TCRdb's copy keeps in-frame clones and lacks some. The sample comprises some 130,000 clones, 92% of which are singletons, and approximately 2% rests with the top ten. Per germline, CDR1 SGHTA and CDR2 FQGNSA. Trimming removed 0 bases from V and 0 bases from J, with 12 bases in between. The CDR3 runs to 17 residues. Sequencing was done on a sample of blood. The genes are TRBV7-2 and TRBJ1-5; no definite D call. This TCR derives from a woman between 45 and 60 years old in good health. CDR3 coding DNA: TGTGCCAGCAGCTTAGCAGCCACAGTCTATAGCAATCAGCCCCAGCATTTT. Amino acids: CASSLAATVYSNQPQHF.